The 22 T cell receptor beta chains below were found in one sample sequenced in a study of post-analysis software for immune sequencing data. cDNA libraries of TCR beta carried unique molecular identifiers. TCRdb called the PCR reads again in MiXCR, with one record for every CDR3 protein. Of a few hundred thousand distinct CDR3 sequences in the sample, 30% to 45% are singletons; the top ten hold around an eighth. What these receptors recognize is not known. Regarding the study as a whole: The study found TRBV5-6, TRBV5-1 and TRBV20-1 among five TRBV segments more frequent in patients than controls.

The material sequenced was blood. The receptors originated from a girl aged 5-17 years with multiple sclerosis.

The rearrangement joins TRBV6-2 or TRBV6-3 to TRBJ1-1; D not resolved. Germline V gene data show CDR1 as MNHEY and CDR2 as SVGEGT. This CDR3 region has 15 residues. The germline V and J ends were trimmed by 0 bases and 1 base, with 9 bases remaining between them. CDR3 protein: CASSYSGNSNTEAFF. CDR3 DNA: TGTGCCAGCAGTTACTCGGGGAACTCGAACACTGAAGCTTTCTTT.

This clonotype was detected only once. The chain links TRBV15 to TRBJ2-3; 7 bases match TRBD1. The CDR3 is 15 residues long. Germline V gene data show CDR1 as LNHNV and CDR2 as YYDKDF (reference sequence). Trimming removed 3 bases from V and 3 bases from J; junction bases left unmatched: 6. CDR3 amino acids: CATSRKKQGTDTQYF. CDR3 nucleotides: TGTGCCACCAGCAGGAAAAAACAGGGGACAGATACGCAGTATTTT. Complete variable domain (other parts from reference TRBV15 and TRBJ2-3): DAMVIQNPRYQVTQFGKPVTLSCSQTLNHNVMYWYQQKSSQAPKLLFHYYDKDFNNEADTPDNFQSRRPNTSFCFLDIRSPGLGDTAMYLCATSRKKQGTDTQYFGPGTRLTVL.

This rearrangement joins TRBV4-3 to TRBJ2-4; the D call may be TRBD1 or TRBD2 (6 bases each). The J call may be wrong; the DNA end is better matched by TRBJ2-5. The germline gives CDR1 LGHNA, CDR2 YSLEER. The CDR3 loop spans 14 amino acids. The CDR3 DNA sequence: TGCGCCAGCAGCCGTCAACAGGGACTAGAGACCCAGTACTTC. Encoded protein: CASSRQQGLETQYF.

The J gene is TRBJ2-2, the V gene TRBV7-3; D gene unclear. CDR1 is SGHTA and CDR2 is FQGTGA in the germline V gene. This CDR3 is built from 14 residues. The germline V and J ends were trimmed by 1 base and 6 bases, with 9 bases remaining between them. CDR3 in DNA: TGTGCCAGCAGCTTAAACCCAGTCGCCGGGGAGCTGTTTTTT. Protein product: CASSLNPVAGELFF. Using reference TRBV7-3 and TRBJ2-2 for the parts outside the CDR3, the full variable domain is GAGVSQTPSNKVTEKGKYVELRCDPISGHTALYWYRQSLGQGPEFLIYFQGTGAADDSGLPNDRFFAVRPEGSVSTLKIQRTERGDSAVYLCASSLNPVAGELFFGEGSRLTVL.

This rearrangement joins TRBV4-1 to TRBJ2-2; the D call may be TRBD1 or TRBD2 (5 bases each). Looked up from germline, CDR1 is MGHRA and CDR2 is YSYEKL. CDR3 size: 15 residues. Trimming took off 3 bases at V and 7 bases at J, with 15 bases between the two ends. This CDR3 is CASSQAGTTYGELFF. The CDR3 DNA reads as TGCGCCAGCAGCCAGGCCGGGACCACCTACGGGGAGCTGTTTTTT.

J is TRBJ2-1 and V is TRBV24-1; D gene ambiguous. Germline V gene data show CDR1 as KGHDR and CDR2 as SFDVKD. This CDR3 has 15 amino acids. V was trimmed by 0 bases and J by 0 bases, leaving 5 bases between them. The DNA for the CDR3 is TGTGCCACCAGTGATTTGCAGAGCTCCTACAATGAGCAGTTCTTC. This codes for CATSDLQSSYNEQFF.

This sequence joins TRBV7-2 and TRBJ2-7; D perhaps matches TRBD1 (6 bases). The CDR3 sequence is 16 residues long. From germline, CDR1 is SGHTA and CDR2 FQGNSA. V shed 4 bases and J shed 2 bases, with 18 bases lying between them. CDR3 in amino acids: CASSSLPGRTAYEQYF. In nucleotides, the CDR3 is TGTGCCAGCAGCTCTCTTCCGGGACGGACAGCCTACGAGCAGTACTTC. Filled out from reference TRBV7-2 and TRBJ2-7, the complete variable domain reads GAGVSQSPSNKVTEKGKDVELRCDPISGHTALYWYRQSLGQGLEFLIYFQGNSAPDKSGLPSDRFSAERTGGSVSTLTIQRTQQEDSAVYLCASSSLPGRTAYEQYFGPGTRLTVT.

This rearrangement joins TRBV20-1 to TRBJ1-3, with 11 bases matching TRBD1. The V and J ends lost 6 bases and 4 bases, in that order; junction bases with no gene match: 11. The germline V gene encodes CDR1 DFQATT and CDR2 SNEGSKA (reference sequence). The CDR3 sequence is 16 residues long. This chain's CDR3 is CSAPAGQGAGGNTIYF. The CDR3 nucleotides are TGCAGTGCACCCGCAGGACAGGGGGCGGGAGGAAACACCATATATTTT.

This clonotype has just a few counts. The V and J genes are TRBV15 and TRBJ2-5; perhaps TRBD1 as D (7 bases). The J call is uncertain, as TRBJ2-7 better fits the DNA end. The CDR3 sequence is 16 residues long. Looked up from germline, CDR1 is LNHNV and CDR2 is YYDKDF (reference sequence). DNA for the CDR3: TGTGCCACCAGCAGAGAAGGGCCAGGGGGGCCCTACGAGCAGTACTTC. This codes for CATSREGPGGPYEQYF.

The chain employs TRBV6-5 and TRBJ1-1; D call uncertain. V lost 0 bases to trimming and J lost 6 bases, with 8 bases between them. Per the germline V gene, CDR1 is MNHEY and CDR2 is SVGAGI. The CDR3 loop spans 13 amino acids. The CDR3 DNA sequence: TGTGCCAGCAGTTACTCTTTCAGATCTGAAGCTTTCTTT. As protein: CASSYSFRSEAFF.

This clonotype has just a few counts. V usage is TRBV12-5 and J usage is TRBJ2-5; D possibly corresponds to TRBD1 (6 bases). Trimming removed 3 bases at V and 5 bases at J, with 16 bases between. The length of the CDR3 is 15 residues. Germline assignment: CDR1 LGHNT and CDR2 FRNRAP. The chain's CDR3 is CASGLLQGGSETQYF. The CDR3, as DNA: TGTGCTAGTGGTTTACTACAGGGCGGGTCGGAGACCCAGTACTTC.

In regard to this clonotype: A read error may produce the germline difference seen at one junction end. The chain is built from TRBV12-3 or TRBV12-4 and TRBJ2-5; D assignment may be TRBD1 or TRBD2 (5 bases each). The CDR3 totals 13 residues. In DNA form, the CDR3 reads TGTGCCAGCAGGGGGGACGGACAAGACACCCAGTACTTC. Protein product: CASRGDGQDTQYF.

The rearrangement links TRBV10-3 to TRBJ1-5; D may be TRBD1 (5 bases). In germline, CDR1 is ENHRY, CDR2 SYGVKD. This CDR3 has 14 amino acids. Trimming removed 3 bases at V and 0 bases at J, with 6 bases between. The CDR3 region is CAISDGGSNQPQHF. Written as DNA, the CDR3 is TGTGCCATCAGTGACGGGGGTAGCAATCAGCCCCAGCATTTT.

The chain uses TRBV7-8 and TRBJ1-1; 9 bases agree with TRBD1. The CDR3 has 16 amino acids. Trimming removed 5 bases from V and 7 bases from J; junction bases left unmatched: 14. Germline values: CDR1 SGHVS, CDR2 FQNEAQ. The CDR3 nucleotides are TGTGCCAGCAGCGGCCCGGGACAGGGTTCCCTGGATGAAGCTTTCTTT. Translating it yields CASSGPGQGSLDEAFF.

This clonotype occurred a few times. The chain links TRBV27 to TRBJ2-7; D perhaps matches TRBD2 (6 bases). This CDR3 has 15 residues. The germline V and J ends were trimmed by 6 bases and 4 bases, with 19 bases remaining between them. Germline V gives CDR1 MNHEY, CDR2 SMNVEV (reference sequence). Here the CDR3 reads CASRSGLVNQYEQYF. The DNA for the CDR3 is TGTGCCAGCAGATCGGGACTCGTGAACCAATACGAGCAGTACTTC.

The gene calls are TRBV30 and TRBJ2-7, with 14 nucleotides matching TRBD2. The CDR3 totals 16 residues. Trimming removed 2 bases from V and 2 bases from J; junction bases left unmatched: 5. Germline assignment: CDR1 GTSNPN and CDR2 SVGIG (reference sequence). DNA of the CDR3: TGTGCCTGGAGTCCCTGGACTAGCGGGGGGCCCTACGAGCAGTACTTC. It translates to CAWSPWTSGGPYEQYF.

The chain is built from TRBV10-2 and TRBJ2-7, with D unresolved. The V end was cut by 10 bases, the J end by 0 bases, with 19 bases between. The CDR3 sequence is 15 residues long. CDR1 and CDR2 (germline): WSHSY, SAAADI. The CDR3 sequence is CATTTDSRSSYEQYF. CDR3 sequence (DNA): TGCGCCACGACGACGGATAGCAGGAGCTCCTACGAGCAGTACTTC.

The chain recombines TRBV27 with TRBJ1-5; D gene unclear. The CDR3 is 17 residues long. V was shortened by 5 bases and J by 6 bases, with 23 bases between the two germline ends. CDR1 is MNHEY, CDR2 SMNVEV, per germline (reference sequence). The CDR3 loop reads CASSPTRVELGSQPQHF. The CDR3 DNA reads TGTGCCAGCAGTCCCACAAGGGTGGAGTTAGGGAGTCAGCCCCAGCATTTT.

This clonotype was counted a few times. The chain is built from TRBV12-3 or TRBV12-4 and TRBJ2-1, with TRBD2 identical over 9 bases. The CDR3 totals 14 residues. V dropped 8 bases and J dropped 2; count of bases not matched to a gene: 4. In nucleotides, the CDR3 is TGTGCCAGCCTTGGCGGGGGGGCCTACAATGAGCAGTTCTTC. Amino acids: CASLGGGAYNEQFF.

This chain joins TRBV6-5 and TRBJ1-6, with 7 bases aligning to TRBD1. The V gene's germline CDR1 is MNHEY and CDR2 SVGAGI. This CDR3 comprises 16 residues. J was trimmed by 4 bases and V by 5 bases; bases with no gene match: 8. This chain's CDR3 is CASSPGPGQYNSPLHF. CDR3 coding DNA: TGTGCCAGCAGTCCCGGGCCGGGACAGTATAATTCACCCCTCCACTTT.

This clonotype was detected once. The gene calls are TRBV21-1 and TRBJ2-4; the table calls TRBD1, which could not be checked here. TRBV21-1 is a pseudogene locus. There are 16 residues in the CDR3. CDR3 in amino acids: CASSCQDREAKNIQYF. CDR3 coding DNA: TGTGCCAGCAGCTGCCAAGACAGGGAGGCCAAAAACATTCAGTACTTC.

This clonotype was counted a few times. The chain recombines TRBV20-1 with TRBJ2-1; 8 nucleotides line up with TRBD1. This CDR3 region has 13 residues. V dropped 6 bases and J dropped 6; count of bases not matched to a gene: 7. From germline, CDR1 is DFQATT and CDR2 SNEGSKA (reference sequence). The CDR3 bases are TGCAGTGCCCAGGGGGCTGGAGGCAATGAGCAGTTCTTC. This sequence encodes CSAQGAGGNEQFF.